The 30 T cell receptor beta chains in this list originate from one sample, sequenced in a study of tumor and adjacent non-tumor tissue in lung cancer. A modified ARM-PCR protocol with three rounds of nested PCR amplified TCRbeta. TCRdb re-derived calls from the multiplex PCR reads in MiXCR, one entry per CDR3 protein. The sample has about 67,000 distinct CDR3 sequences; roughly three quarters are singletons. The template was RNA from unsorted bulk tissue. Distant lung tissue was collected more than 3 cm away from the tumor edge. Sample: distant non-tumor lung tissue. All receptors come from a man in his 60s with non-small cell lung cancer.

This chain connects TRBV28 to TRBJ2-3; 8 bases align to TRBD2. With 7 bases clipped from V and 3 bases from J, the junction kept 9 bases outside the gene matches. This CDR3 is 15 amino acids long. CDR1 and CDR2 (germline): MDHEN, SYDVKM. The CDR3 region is CASTWTSLSTDTQYF. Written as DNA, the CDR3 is TGTGCCAGCACTTGGACTAGCCTTAGTACAGATACGCAGTATTTT.

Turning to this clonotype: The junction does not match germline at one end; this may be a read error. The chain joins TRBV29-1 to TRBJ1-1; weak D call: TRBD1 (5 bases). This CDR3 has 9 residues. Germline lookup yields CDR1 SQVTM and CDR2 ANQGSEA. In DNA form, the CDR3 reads TGCAGTGTTGGACTGGGGCCTTTCTTT. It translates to CSVGLGPFF.

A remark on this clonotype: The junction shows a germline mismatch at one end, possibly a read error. The CDR3 nucleotides read TGTGCCATCAGCCAAGGAGGCACTAGCGGTACAGATACACAGTATTTT. This codes for CAISQGGTSGTDTQYF. V is TRBV4-2 and J is TRBJ2-3, with 8 bases fitting TRBD2. The CDR3 has 16 residues. Germline assignment: CDR1 LGHNA and CDR2 YNFKEQ.

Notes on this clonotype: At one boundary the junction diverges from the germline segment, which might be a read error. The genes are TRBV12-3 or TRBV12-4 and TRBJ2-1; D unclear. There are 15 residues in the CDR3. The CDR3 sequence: CASSFPQWYHNEPFF. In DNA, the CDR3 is TGTGCCAGCAGTTTCCCTCAGTGGTATCACAATGAGCCGTTCTTC.

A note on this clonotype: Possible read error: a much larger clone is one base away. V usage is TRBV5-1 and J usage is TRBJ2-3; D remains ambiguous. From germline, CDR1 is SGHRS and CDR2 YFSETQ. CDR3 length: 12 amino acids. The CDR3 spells CASSLEADTHYF. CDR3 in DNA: TGCGCCAGCAGCCTTGAGGCAGATACGCATTATTTT.

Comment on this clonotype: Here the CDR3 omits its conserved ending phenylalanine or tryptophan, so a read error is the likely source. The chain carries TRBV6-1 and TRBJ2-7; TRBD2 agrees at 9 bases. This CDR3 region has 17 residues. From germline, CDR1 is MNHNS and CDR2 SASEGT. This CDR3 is CDTSVRRGAGGSYEQYS. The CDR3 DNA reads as TGTGACACCTCTGTCCGTCGGGGAGCGGGAGGATCCTACGAGCAGTACTCC.

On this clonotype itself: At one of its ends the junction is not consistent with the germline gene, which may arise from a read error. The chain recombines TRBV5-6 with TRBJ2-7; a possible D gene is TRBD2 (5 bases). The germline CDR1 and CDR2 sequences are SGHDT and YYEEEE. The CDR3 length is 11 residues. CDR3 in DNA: TGTGCCAGAAGCTTCGGCCAGGACTTGGACTTC. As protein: CARSFGQDLDF.

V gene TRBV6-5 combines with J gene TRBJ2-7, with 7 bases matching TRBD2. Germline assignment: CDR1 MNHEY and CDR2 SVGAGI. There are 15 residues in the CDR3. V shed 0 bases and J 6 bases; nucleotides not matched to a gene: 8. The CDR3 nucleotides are TGTGCCAGCAGTTACTCAAGGCGGGAGACAGTCGAGCAGTACTTC. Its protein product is CASSYSRRETVEQYF.

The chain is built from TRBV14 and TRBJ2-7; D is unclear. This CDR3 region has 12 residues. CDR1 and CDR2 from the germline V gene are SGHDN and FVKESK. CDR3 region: CARSQISYEQYF. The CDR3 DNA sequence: TGTGCTAGGAGCCAGATCTCCTACGAGCAGTACTTC. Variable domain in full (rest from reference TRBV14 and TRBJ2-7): EAGVTQFPSHSVIEKGQTVTLRCDPISGHDNLYWYRRVMGKEIKFLLHFVKESKQDESGMPNNRFLAERTGGTYSTLKVQPAELEDSGVYFCARSQISYEQYFGPGTRLTVT.

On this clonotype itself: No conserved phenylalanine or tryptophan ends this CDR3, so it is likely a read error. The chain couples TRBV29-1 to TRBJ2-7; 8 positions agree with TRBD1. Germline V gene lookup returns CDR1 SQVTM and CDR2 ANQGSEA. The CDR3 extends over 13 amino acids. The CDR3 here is CSVEGTGTYVQYL. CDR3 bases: TGCAGCGTTGAGGGGACAGGAACCTACGTGCAGTACTTA.

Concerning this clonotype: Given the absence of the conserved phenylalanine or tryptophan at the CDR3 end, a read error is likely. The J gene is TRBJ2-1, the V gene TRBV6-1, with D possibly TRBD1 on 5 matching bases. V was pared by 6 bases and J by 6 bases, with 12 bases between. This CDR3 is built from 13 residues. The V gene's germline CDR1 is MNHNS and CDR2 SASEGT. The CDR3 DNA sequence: TGTGCCAGCAGCACGACAGAGTGCAATGAGCAGTTCATC. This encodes CASSTTECNEQFI.

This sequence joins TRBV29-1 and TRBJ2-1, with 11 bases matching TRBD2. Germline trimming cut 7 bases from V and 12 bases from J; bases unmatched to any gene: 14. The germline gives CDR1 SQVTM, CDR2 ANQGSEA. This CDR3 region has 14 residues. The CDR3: CSAGLAGRYNVQFF. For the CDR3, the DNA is TGCAGCGCTGGACTAGCGGGCCGCTATAACGTGCAGTTCTTC.

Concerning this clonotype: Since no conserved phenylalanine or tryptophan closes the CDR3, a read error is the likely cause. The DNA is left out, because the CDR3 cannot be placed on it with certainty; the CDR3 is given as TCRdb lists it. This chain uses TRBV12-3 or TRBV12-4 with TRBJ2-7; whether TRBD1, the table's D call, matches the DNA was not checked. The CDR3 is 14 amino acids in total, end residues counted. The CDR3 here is CASSQGQGRLEQYL.

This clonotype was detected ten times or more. The CDR3 nucleotides read TGTGCCAGCAGCGCAGAGGGCGGGGGTCTTTCCTACGAGCAGTACTTC. The encoded protein is CASSAEGGGLSYEQYF. V gene TRBV5-5 combines with J gene TRBJ2-7; 7 bases map to TRBD2. V gave up 4 bases and J gave up 1 base; unmatched junction bases: 11. The length of the CDR3 is 16 residues. CDR1 and CDR2 (germline): SGHKS, YYEKEE (reference sequence). Complete variable domain (other parts from reference TRBV5-5 and TRBJ2-7): DAGVTQSPTHLIKTRGQQVTLRCSPISGHKSVSWYQQVLGQGPQFIFQYYEKEERGRGNFPDRFSARQFPNYSSELNVNALLLGDSALYLCASSAEGGGLSYEQYFGPGTRLTVT.

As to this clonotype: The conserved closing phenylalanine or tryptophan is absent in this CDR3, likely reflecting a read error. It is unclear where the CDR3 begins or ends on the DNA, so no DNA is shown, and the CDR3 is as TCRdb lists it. CDR3 loop: CASSLEGGPHNELFL. The chain is built from TRBV7-2 and TRBJ2-1. CDR1 SGHTA and CDR2 FQGNSA come from the germline V gene. The CDR3 has 15 residues if both end residues are counted.

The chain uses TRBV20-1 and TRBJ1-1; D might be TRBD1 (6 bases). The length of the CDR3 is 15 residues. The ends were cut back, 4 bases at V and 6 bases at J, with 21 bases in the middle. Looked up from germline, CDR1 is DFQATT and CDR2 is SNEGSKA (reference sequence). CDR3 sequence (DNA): TGCAGTGCTATACCGGGACATGGGGCAGTATCTGAAGCTTTCTTT. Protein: CSAIPGHGAVSEAFF.

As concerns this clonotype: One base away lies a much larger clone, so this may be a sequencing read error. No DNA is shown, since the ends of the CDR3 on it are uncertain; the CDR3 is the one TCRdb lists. The CDR3 region is CSALDKDHNSNQPQHF. The chain carries TRBV20-1 and TRBJ1-5; the table's TRBD1 call for D was not verified on the DNA. Germline V gene lookup returns CDR1 DFQATT and CDR2 SNEGSKA (reference sequence). The CDR3 is 16 residues long, counting both termini.

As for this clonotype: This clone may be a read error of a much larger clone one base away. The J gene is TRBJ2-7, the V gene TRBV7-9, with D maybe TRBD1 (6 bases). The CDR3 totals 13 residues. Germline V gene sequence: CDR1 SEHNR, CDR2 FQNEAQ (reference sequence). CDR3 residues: CTSGGTLSYEQYF. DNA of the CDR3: TGTACCAGCGGTGGGACATTATCCTACGAGCAGTACTTC.

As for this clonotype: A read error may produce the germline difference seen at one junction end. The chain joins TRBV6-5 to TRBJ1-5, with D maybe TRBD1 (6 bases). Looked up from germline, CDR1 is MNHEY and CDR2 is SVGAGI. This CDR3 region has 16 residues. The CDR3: CASTSEITGKVQAQHF. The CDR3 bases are TGTGCCAGCACTTCCGAGATAACAGGGAAAGTTCAGGCCCAGCATTTT.

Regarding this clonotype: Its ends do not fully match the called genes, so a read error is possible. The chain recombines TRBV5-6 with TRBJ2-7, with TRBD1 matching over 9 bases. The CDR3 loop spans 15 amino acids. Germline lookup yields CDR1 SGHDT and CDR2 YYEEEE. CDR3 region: CANSAGQGNLYEQYF. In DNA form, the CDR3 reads TGTGCCAACAGCGCGGGACAGGGAAACTTATACGAGCAGTACTTC.

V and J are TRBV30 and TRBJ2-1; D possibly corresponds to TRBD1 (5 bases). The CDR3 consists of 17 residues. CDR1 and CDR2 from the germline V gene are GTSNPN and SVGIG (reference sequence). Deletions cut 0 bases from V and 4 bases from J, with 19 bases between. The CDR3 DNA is TGTGCCTGGAGTGTACGAGAAGGGGCGCTAAGGTACAATGAGCAGTTCTTC. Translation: CAWSVREGALRYNEQFF. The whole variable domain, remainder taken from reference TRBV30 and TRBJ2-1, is SQTIHQWPATLVQPVGSPLSLECTVEGTSNPNLYWYRQAAGRGLQLLFYSVGIGQISSEVPQNLSASRPQDRQFILSSKKLLLSDSGFYLCAWSVREGALRYNEQFFGPGTRLTVL.

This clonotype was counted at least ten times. The CDR3 loop is CASSYGNGETQYF. CDR3 sequence (DNA): TGTGCCAGCAGTTACGGGAATGGAGAGACCCAGTACTTC. The chain carries TRBV6-5 and TRBJ2-5, with no clear D. CDR3 length: 13 residues. V gave up 2 bases and J gave up 4 bases, with 8 bases separating them. The germline CDR1 and CDR2 sequences are MNHEY and SVGAGI.

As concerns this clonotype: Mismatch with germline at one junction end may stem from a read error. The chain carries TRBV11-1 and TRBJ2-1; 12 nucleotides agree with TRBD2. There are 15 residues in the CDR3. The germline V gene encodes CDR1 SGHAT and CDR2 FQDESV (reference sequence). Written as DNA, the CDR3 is TGTGCCGGCAGCCTGCGGACTAGCGGGAACAATGGGCAGTTCTTC. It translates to CAGSLRTSGNNGQFF.

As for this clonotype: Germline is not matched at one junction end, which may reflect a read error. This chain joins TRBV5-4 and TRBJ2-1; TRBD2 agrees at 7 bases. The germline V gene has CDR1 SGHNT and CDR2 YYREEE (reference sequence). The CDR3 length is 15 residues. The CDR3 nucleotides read TGTGCCAGCAGACCGGGACTAACGGGAGGCGGTGAGCAGCTCTTC. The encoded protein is CASRPGLTGGGEQLF.

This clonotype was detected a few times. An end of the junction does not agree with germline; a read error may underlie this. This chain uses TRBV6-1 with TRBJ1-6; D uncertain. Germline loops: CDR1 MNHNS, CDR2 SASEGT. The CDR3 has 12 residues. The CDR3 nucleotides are TGTACCAGCAGTGACCAACGTTCACCCCTCCACTTT. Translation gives CTSSDQRSPLHF.

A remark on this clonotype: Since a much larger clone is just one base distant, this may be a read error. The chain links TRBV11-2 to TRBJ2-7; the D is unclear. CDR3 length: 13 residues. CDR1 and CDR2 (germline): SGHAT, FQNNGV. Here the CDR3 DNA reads TGTGCCAGCAGCTTAGTCCAAGTCTACAAGCAGTACTTC. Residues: CASSLVQVYKQYF.

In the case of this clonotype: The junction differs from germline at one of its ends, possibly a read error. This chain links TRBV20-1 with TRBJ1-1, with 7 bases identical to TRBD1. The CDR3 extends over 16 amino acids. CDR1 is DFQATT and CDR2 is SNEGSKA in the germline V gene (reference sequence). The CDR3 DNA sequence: TGCATTGCTAGAGATCTTGGAGGGGGCAAGTACACTGAAGCTTTCTTT. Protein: CIARDLGGGKYTEAFF.

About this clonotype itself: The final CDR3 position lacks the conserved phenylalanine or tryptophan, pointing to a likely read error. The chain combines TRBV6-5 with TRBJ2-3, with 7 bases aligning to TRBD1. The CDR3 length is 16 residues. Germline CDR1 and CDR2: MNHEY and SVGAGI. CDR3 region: CAGSYGSTGGTDTQYI. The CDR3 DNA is TGTGCCGGCAGTTACGGTTCCACAGGGGGCACAGATACGCAGTATATT.

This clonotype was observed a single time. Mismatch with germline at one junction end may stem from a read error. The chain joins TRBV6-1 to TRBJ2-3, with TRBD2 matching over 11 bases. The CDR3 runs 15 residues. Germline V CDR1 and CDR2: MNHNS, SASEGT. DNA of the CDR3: TGTGTCAGCAGTGAATTAGCGGGAGGGGCAGATACGCAGTATTTT. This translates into CVSSELAGGADTQYF.

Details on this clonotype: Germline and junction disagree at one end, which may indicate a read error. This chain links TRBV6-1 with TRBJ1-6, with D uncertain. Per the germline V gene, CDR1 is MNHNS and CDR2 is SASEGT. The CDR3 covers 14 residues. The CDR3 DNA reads TGTGCCAGCAGTTACGGCCCCTATAATTCACCCCTCCACTTC. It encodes CASSYGPYNSPLHF.